The source of this T cell receptor (beta chain) is a study of lung T cells in sarcoidosis with Löfgren's syndrome. Study background: CD4+ T cells build up in sarcoidosis bronchoalveolar lavage fluid. Analyses focused on Löfgren's syndrome patients. General study points: The most expanded V genes in Löfgren's patients were reportedly TRAV12-1 and TRBV2. Shared TRAV12-1 and TRBV2 CDR3 motifs across Löfgren's syndrome patients reportedly suggested public CD4+ TCRs.

Germline V gene data show CDR1 as SGHTA and CDR2 as FQGNSA. CDR3 length: 14 residues. The V end lost 2 bases, the J end lost 3 bases, and 10 bases lay between the germline ends. On this clonotype: The antigen is undetermined. It may be a read error: a sequence one base away is much more abundant. The conserved phenylalanine or tryptophan normally closing the CDR3 is absent here, so this likely arose from a read error.

TCRdb reprocessed the reads with MiXCR, giving one entry per CDR3 protein. Of 3,000 to 3,500 distinct CDR3 sequences detected, around a sixth appear once; the ten largest clones hold 7.2%. The sequenced material came from CD4+ T cells from bronchoalveolar lavage. This receptor was identified in a human donor with sarcoidosis (Löfgren's syndrome or another form), or a control subject (not recorded which). The V gene is TRBV7-2, the J gene TRBJ1-2; D is possibly TRBD1 (5 bases). CDR3 sequence (DNA): TGTGCCAGCAGCTTATCCAGGGACCACTATGGCTACACCTCC. This encodes CASSLSRDHYGYTS.